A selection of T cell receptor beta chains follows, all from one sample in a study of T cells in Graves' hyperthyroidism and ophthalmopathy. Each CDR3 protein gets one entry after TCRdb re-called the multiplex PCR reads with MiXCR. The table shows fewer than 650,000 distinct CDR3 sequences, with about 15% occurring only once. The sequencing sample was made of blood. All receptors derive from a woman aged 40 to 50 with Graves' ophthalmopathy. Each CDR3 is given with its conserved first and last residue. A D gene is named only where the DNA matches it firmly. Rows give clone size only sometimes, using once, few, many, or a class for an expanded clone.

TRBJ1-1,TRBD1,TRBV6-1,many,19,CASSESPWDRGDMNTEAFF,TGTGCCAGCAGTGAATCCCCCTGGGACAGGGGTGACATGAACACTGAAGCTTTCTTT
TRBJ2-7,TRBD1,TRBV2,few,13,CAIDRDPTYEQYF,TGTGCCATCGACAGGGACCCAACCTACGAGCAGTACTTC
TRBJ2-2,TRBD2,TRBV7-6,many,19,CASSLAPGLAGGQAGELFF,TGTGCCAGCAGCTTAGCGCCGGGACTAGCGGGAGGCCAGGCCGGGGAGCTGTTTTTT
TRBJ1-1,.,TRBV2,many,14,CASSRDRGDTEAFF,TGTGCCAGCAGTCGTGACCGGGGCGACACTGAAGCTTTCTTT
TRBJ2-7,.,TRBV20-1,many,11,CSALQNYEQYF,TGCAGTGCTCTCCAGAACTACGAGCAGTACTTC
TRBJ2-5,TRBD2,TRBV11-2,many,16,CASSVLPGLAGETQYF,TGTGCCAGCAGCGTTCTACCGGGACTAGCCGGAGAGACCCAGTACTTC
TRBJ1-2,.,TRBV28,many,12,CASRYSNYGYTF,TGTGCCAGCAGGTACAGTAACTATGGCTACACCTTC
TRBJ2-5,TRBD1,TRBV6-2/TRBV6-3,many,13,CASVQGASETQYF,TGTGCCAGCGTTCAGGGGGCTTCAGAGACCCAGTACTTC
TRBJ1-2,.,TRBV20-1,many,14,CSAREWGEDYGYTF,TGCAGTGCTAGAGAATGGGGAGAAGACTATGGCTACACCTTC
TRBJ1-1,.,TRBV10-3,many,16,CAISESPSKGNTEAFF,TGTGCCATCAGTGAGTCACCGTCTAAAGGGAACACTGAAGCTTTCTTT
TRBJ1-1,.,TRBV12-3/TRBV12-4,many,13,CASTSGGFTEAFF,TGTGCCAGCACCTCGGGGGGATTCACTGAAGCTTTCTTT
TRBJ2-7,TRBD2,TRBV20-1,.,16,CSARIGPGGPRGEQYF,TGCAGTGCTAGAATCGGCCCGGGAGGGCCCCGGGGCGAGCAGTACTTC
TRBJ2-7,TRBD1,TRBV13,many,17,CASSSQNWGTGTYEQYF,TGTGCCAGCAGCTCCCAAAACTGGGGGACAGGGACCTACGAGCAGTACTTC
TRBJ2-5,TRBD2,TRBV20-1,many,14,CSALLAGVQETQYF,TGCAGTGCTCTACTAGCGGGAGTACAAGAGACCCAGTACTTC
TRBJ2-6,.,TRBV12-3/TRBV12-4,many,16,CASSSGDFSGANVLTF,TGTGCCAGCAGTTCCGGGGATTTCTCTGGGGCCAACGTCCTGACTTTC
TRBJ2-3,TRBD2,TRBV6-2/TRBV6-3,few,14,CASRDSGSSPTQYF,TGTGCCAGCAGGGATAGCGGGAGTTCGCCCACGCAGTATTTT
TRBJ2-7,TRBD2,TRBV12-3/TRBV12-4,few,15,CASRLGTSGFYEQYF,TGTGCCAGCAGACTAGGGACTAGCGGGTTTTACGAGCAGTACTTC
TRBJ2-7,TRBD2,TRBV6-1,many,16,CASSGTRTSGTYEQYF,TGTGCCAGCAGTGGCACCCGGACTAGCGGAACCTACGAGCAGTACTTC
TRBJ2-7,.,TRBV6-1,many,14,CASSEGLNSYEQYF,TGTGCCAGCAGTGAAGGGTTGAACTCCTACGAGCAGTACTTC
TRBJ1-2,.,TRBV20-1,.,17,CSARRLFPGGANYGYTF,TGCAGTGCCCGCCGTCTTTTTCCCGGGGGGGCTAACTATGGCTACACCTTC
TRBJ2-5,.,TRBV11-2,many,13,CASRPGALETQYF,TGTGCCAGCAGACCAGGGGCGCTAGAGACCCAGTACTTC
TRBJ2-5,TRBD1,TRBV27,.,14,CASSRWQGEETQYF,TGTGCCAGCAGTCGGTGGCAGGGGGAAGAGACCCAGTACTTC
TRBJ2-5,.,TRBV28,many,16,CASSLVVTPDVETQYF,TGTGCCAGCAGTTTAGTCGTTACCCCCGATGTGGAGACCCAGTACTTC
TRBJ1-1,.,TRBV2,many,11,CASRASAEAFF,TGTGCCAGCAGGGCCAGTGCTGAAGCTTTCTTT
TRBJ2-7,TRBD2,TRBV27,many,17,CASSQDLERESSYEQYF,TGTGCCAGCAGCCAAGACCTAGAGCGGGAGAGTTCCTACGAGCAGTACTTC
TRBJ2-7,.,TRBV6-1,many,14,CASSGRDTAYEQYF,TGTGCCAGCAGTGGCCGGGACACAGCCTACGAGCAGTACTTC